This T cell receptor beta chain comes out of a study of blood T cell repertoires in COVID-19. Study-level background: PBMCs, B-cell-depleted T cells, or T cells provided the cDNA or gDNA that made up the material.

The CDR3 extends over 15 amino acids. Trimming removed 5 bases from V and 2 bases from J; junction bases left unmatched: 6. Per the germline V gene, CDR1 is MNHEY and CDR2 is SVGAGI. TCRdb's table, derived via immunoSEQ multiplex PCR, lists solely in-frame clones and lacks some. The sample includes around 160,000 clones, roughly 90% of them seen just once. This TCR came from a man in his sixties with acute or convalescent COVID-19. V is TRBV6-5 and J is TRBJ2-3; 8 positions match TRBD2. The specimen was peripheral blood. The CDR3 protein is CASSTTSGFTDTQYF. For the CDR3, the DNA is TGTGCCAGCAGTACCACTAGCGGATTCACAGATACGCAGTATTTT.